The 11 T cell receptor beta chains presented below share a single source sample, sequenced in a study of cytomegalovirus exposure and HLA in healthy donors. PCR used 60 Vbeta primers and 13 Jbeta primers. Sequencing was performed with immunoSEQ multiplex PCR; in TCRdb, only in-frame clones are kept and a portion is missing. The sample yields over 65,000 clones, around 73% seen once. Sequenced: PBMCs. These receptors all come from a man aged 50-59 years in good health and CMV-seronegative.

The chain has TRBV4-1 and TRBJ1-4; a possible D gene is TRBD1 (5 bases). Germline V gives CDR1 MGHRA, CDR2 YSYEKL. CDR3 length: 13 residues. Trimming cost V 1 base and J 7 bases, with 7 bases left between them. CDR3 DNA: TGCGCCAGCAGCCAAGGGACAAGTGAAAAACTGTTTTTT. Its protein product is CASSQGTSEKLFF.

The V call is TRBV27, the J call TRBJ2-7; TRBD2 matches 9 bases. This CDR3 has 15 residues. The germline V gene has CDR1 MNHEY and CDR2 SMNVEV (reference sequence). The V gene end was trimmed by 2 bases and the J gene end by 6 bases; junction bases not matched to a gene: 8. CDR3 in amino acids: CASSLNLAGAAEQYF. CDR3 nucleotides: TGTGCCAGCAGTTTAAACTTAGCGGGAGCTGCCGAGCAGTACTTC.

The chain is built from TRBV14 and TRBJ2-7; 13 bases map to TRBD2. Germline V CDR1 and CDR2: SGHDN, FVKESK. CDR3 length: 15 residues. V gave up 6 bases and J gave up 1 base; unmatched junction bases: 3. The CDR3 DNA reads TGTGCCAGCAGACAGACTAGCGGGGGGTCCTACGAGCAGTACTTC. This encodes CASRQTSGGSYEQYF. Based on the CDR3 plus reference TRBV14 and TRBJ2-7, the full variable domain is EAGVTQFPSHSVIEKGQTVTLRCDPISGHDNLYWYRRVMGKEIKFLLHFVKESKQDESGMPNNRFLAERTGGTYSTLKVQPAELEDSGVYFCASRQTSGGSYEQYFGPGTRLTVT.

The chain recombines TRBV7-9 with TRBJ1-2; D ambiguous. There are 12 residues in the CDR3. Germline V gene data show CDR1 as SEHNR and CDR2 as FQNEAQ (reference sequence). Trimming shortened V by 6 bases and J by 4 bases, and 9 bases separated the two germline ends. The CDR3 reads CASSAGTYGYTF. In DNA form, the CDR3 reads TGTGCCAGCAGTGCAGGAACCTATGGCTACACCTTC.

The rearrangement joins TRBV27 to TRBJ2-7, with D possibly matching TRBD1 (5 bases). The CDR3 contains 13 residues. V lost 6 bases to trimming and J lost 0 bases, with 9 bases between them. The germline V gene has CDR1 MNHEY and CDR2 SMNVEV (reference sequence). CDR3 bases: TGTGCCAGCAGGGGCAGGGACTCCTACGAGCAGTACTTC. Translating gives CASRGRDSYEQYF.

Only a few counts were recorded for this clone. The chain links TRBV5-4 to TRBJ1-4, with 8 positions matching TRBD1. This CDR3 contains 15 residues. J was trimmed by 8 bases and V by 3 bases; bases with no gene match: 9. CDR1 is SGHNT and CDR2 is YYREEE in the germline V gene (reference sequence). CDR3 DNA: TGTGCCAGCAGCTCAGGCAGGGGGCTTGAAGAAAAACTGTTTTTT. Translated: CASSSGRGLEEKLFF.

The chain carries TRBV6-4 and TRBJ2-6; D possibly corresponds to TRBD2 (5 bases). This CDR3 has 13 residues. The V and J ends lost 10 bases and 0 bases respectively, with 7 bases between them. Looked up from germline, CDR1 is MRHNA and CDR2 is SNTAGT. CDR3 region: CATRDSGANVLTF. In DNA, the CDR3 is TGTGCCACCCGGGACTCTGGGGCCAACGTCCTGACTTTC.

J is TRBJ1-2 and V is TRBV15; D is undetermined. CDR3 length: 15 amino acids. Germline V gene lookup returns CDR1 LNHNV and CDR2 YYDKDF (reference sequence). Trimming removed 0 bases from V and 8 bases from J, with 16 bases in between. The DNA for the CDR3 is TGTGCCACCAGCAGAGATTACAGCTCTCCTGAGGGCTACACCTTC. As protein: CATSRDYSSPEGYTF. The full variable domain, completed using reference TRBV15 and TRBJ1-2, is DAMVIQNPRYQVTQFGKPVTLSCSQTLNHNVMYWYQQKSSQAPKLLFHYYDKDFNNEADTPDNFQSRRPNTSFCFLDIRSPGLGDTAMYLCATSRDYSSPEGYTFGSGTRLTVV.

The J gene is TRBJ1-2, the V gene TRBV5-1, with 8 nucleotides matching TRBD1. The V gene's germline CDR1 is SGHRS and CDR2 YFSETQ. This CDR3 comprises 14 residues. V lost 4 bases and J lost 8; bases outside the gene matches: 10. This CDR3 reads CASSMDRVEEGYTF. The CDR3 nucleotides are TGCGCCAGCAGCATGGACAGGGTAGAAGAGGGCTACACCTTC.

The chain links TRBV2 to TRBJ1-6; maybe TRBD1 (5 bases). The V end lost 8 bases, the J end lost 7 bases, and 12 bases lay between the germline ends. Germline-derived CDR1 and CDR2 are SNHLY and FYNNEI. The CDR3 has 13 amino acids. The CDR3 DNA reads as TGTGCCAGCCAGGGAAGCAGAAATTCACCCCTCCACTTT. This translates into CASQGSRNSPLHF.

The rearrangement links TRBV7-2 to TRBJ1-4; 9 positions match TRBD1. Losses at the gene ends were 4 bases for V and 7 bases for J; bases not matched to a gene: 7. The CDR3 is made up of 15 amino acids. Germline CDR1 is SGHTA and CDR2 is FQGNSA. The CDR3 protein is CASSSQGALGEKLFF. DNA for the CDR3: TGTGCCAGCAGCTCACAGGGGGCGCTTGGTGAAAAACTGTTTTTT.